This T cell receptor beta chain was recovered during a study of spatial heterogeneity in lung cancer. About the study: Among detected sequences, beta-chain ones consistently exceeded alpha-chain ones in number. Study-wide results and limits: At tumor resection, ubiquitous expanded TCRs were detected in blood more often than later.

On this clonotype itself: Its antigen is as yet unknown.

V lost 6 bases to trimming and J lost 3 bases, with 9 bases between them. CDR1 and CDR2 from the germline V gene are MNHEY and SMNVEV (reference sequence). CDR3 length equals 13 residues. Time point indicated: sample taken at primary tumor resection. MiXCR was run by TCRdb on the 5' RACE reads, yielding one entry per CDR3 protein. The sample lists some 83,000 distinct CDR3 sequences, around 7.8% occurring once. J is TRBJ1-5 and V is TRBV27; D call uncertain. This clonotype was obtained from a male donor with early-stage non-small cell lung cancer. The sample here was PBMCs, taken at surgery. The CDR3 bases are TGTGCCAGCAGAGCCCGCGTCAATCAGCCCCAGCATTTT. Translation: CASRARVNQPQHF.